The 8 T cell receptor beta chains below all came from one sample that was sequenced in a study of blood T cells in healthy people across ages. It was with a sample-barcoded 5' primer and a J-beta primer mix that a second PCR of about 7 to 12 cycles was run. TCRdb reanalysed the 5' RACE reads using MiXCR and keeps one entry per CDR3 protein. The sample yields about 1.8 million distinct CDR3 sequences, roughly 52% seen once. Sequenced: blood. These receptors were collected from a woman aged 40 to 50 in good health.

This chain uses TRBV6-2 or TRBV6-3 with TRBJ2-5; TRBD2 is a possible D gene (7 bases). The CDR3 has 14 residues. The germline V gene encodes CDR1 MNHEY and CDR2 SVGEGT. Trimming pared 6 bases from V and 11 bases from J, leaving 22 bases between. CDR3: CASRSGGPYNEQYF. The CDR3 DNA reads TGTGCCAGCAGATCGGGGGGCCCGTACAATGAGCAGTACTTC.

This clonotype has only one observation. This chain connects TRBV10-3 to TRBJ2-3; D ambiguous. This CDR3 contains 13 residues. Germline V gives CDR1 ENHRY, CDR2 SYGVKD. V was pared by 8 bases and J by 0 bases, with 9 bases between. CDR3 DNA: TGTGCCATCGCGACGCAAAGCACAGATACGCAGTATTTT. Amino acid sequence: CAIATQSTDTQYF.

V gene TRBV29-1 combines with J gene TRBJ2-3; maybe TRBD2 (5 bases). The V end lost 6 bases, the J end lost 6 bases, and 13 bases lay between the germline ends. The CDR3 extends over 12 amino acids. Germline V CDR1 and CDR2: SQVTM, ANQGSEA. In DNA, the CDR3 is TGCAGCGTCCGGACCCGCGGGGATACGCAGTATTTT. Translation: CSVRTRGDTQYF.

This CDR3 reads CASHLGGFTDTQYF. As DNA, the CDR3 is TGTGCCAGCCACCTAGGAGGGTTCACAGATACGCAGTATTTT. V and J are TRBV7-9 and TRBJ2-3; D may be TRBD2 (6 bases). The germline gives CDR1 SEHNR, CDR2 FQNEAQ (reference sequence). V lost 8 bases to trimming and J lost 2 bases, with 14 bases between them. The CDR3 length is 14 residues.

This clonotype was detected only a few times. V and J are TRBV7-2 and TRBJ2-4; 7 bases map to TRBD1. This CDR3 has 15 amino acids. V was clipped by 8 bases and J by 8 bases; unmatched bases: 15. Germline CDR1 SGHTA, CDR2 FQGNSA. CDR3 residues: CASFTGDPLGHIQYF. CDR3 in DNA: TGTGCCAGCTTCACAGGGGACCCCTTGGGTCACATTCAGTACTTC.

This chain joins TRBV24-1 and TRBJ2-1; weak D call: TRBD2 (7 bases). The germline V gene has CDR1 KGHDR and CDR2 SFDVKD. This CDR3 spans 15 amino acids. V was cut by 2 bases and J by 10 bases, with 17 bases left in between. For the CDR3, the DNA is TGTGCCACCAGTGATTCGGGGGGCGAGACGAGCGAGCAGTTCTTC. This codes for CATSDSGGETSEQFF.

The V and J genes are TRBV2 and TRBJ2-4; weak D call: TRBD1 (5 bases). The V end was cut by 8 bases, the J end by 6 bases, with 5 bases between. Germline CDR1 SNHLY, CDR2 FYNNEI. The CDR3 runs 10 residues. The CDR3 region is CASQGNIQYF. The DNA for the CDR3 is TGTGCCAGCCAGGGAAACATTCAGTACTTC.

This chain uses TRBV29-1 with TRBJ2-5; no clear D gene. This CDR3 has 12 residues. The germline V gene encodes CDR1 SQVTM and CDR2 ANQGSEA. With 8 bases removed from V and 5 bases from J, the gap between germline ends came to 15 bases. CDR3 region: CSTRVGPETQYF. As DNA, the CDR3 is TGCAGCACCCGGGTCGGCCCGGAGACCCAGTACTTC.